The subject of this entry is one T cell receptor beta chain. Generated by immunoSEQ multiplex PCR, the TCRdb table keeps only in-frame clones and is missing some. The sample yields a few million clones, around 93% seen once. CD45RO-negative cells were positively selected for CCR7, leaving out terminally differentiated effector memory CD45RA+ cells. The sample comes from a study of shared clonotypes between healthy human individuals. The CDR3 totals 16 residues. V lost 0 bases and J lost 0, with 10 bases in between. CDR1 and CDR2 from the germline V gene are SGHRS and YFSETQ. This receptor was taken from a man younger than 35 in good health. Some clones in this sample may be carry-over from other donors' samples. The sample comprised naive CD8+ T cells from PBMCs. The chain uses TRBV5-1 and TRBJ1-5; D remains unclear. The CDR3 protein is CASSLVGSYSNQPQHF. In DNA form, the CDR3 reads TGCGCCAGCAGCTTGGTGGGTAGTTATAGCAATCAGCCCCAGCATTTT.